This T cell receptor (beta chain) was documented in a study of molecular identifiers for immune sequencing clone quantification. Germline lookup yields CDR1 MGHDK and CDR2 SYGVNS. The CDR3 extends over 15 amino acids. A single record per CDR3 protein comes from TCRdb applying MiXCR to the PCR reads. The sample holds some 680,000 distinct CDR3 sequences; roughly 23% are singletons and the top ten take 0.78%. Comments on this clonotype: Germline is not matched at one junction end, which may reflect a read error.

Sequenced material: naive CD8+ T cells from blood, with Jurkat cell RNA spiked in. Subset in this sample: FACS-sorted CD8+CD4-CCR7+CD45RA+ naive T cells. The clonotype originates from a human donor in good health. Some libraries in this study had Jurkat cell RNA spiked in. V is TRBV25-1 and J is TRBJ2-2; TRBD2 is a possible D gene (5 bases). CDR3 in amino acids: CASSELREITGEMFF. The CDR3 nucleotides read TGTGCCAGCAGTGAATTGAGGGAAATCACCGGGGAGATGTTTTTT.